Sequencing of this T cell receptor (beta chain) was carried out in a study of blood T cell repertoires in COVID-19. Looking at the study overall: The study drew acute and convalescent COVID-19 samples from the United States, Italy and Spain. The cDNA or gDNA used as material had been derived from T cells, B-cell-depleted T cells, or PBMCs.

As handled by the study authors: Estimation of nucleated cell counts relied on the amplification of reference gene primers. Assay used: immunoSEQ multiplex PCR; TCRdb lists only in-frame clones, some missing. D and trimming come from the DNA, and the V and J calls and clone size come from that table. The data hold around 380,000 clones, with approximately 80% observed a single time. The CDR3 runs 15 residues. Germline CDR1 SGHRS, CDR2 YFSETQ. V lost 0 bases and J lost 6, with 15 bases in between. The TCR comes from a human donor with acute or convalescent COVID-19. The donor label of this sample is uncertain. The sample was peripheral blood. The chain carries TRBV5-1 and TRBJ1-1; D may be TRBD1 (6 bases). The CDR3 loop is CASSLARGAVAEAFF. CDR3 nucleotides: TGCGCCAGCAGCTTGGCCCGGGGGGCCGTCGCTGAAGCTTTCTTT.